The T cell receptor beta chain described here comes from a study of T cell repertoires in cytomegalovirus infection. Study-wide results and limits: CMV-specific TCR beta clonotypes restricted by HLA-C dominated the ex vivo response. Summed frequency of shared TCR beta families picked out CMV carriers who also had the relevant HLA.

This clonotype was observed a few times. Its antigen is unidentified. Germline V gene sequence: CDR1 MNHNS, CDR2 SASEGT. V shed 7 bases and J shed 7 bases, with 8 bases lying between them. This CDR3 is 11 amino acids long. MiXCR was run by TCRdb on the reads, yielding one entry per CDR3 protein. Among some 200,000 distinct CDR3 sequences listed, approximately 9.7% were seen once. This chain connects TRBV6-1 to TRBJ2-1; D is ambiguous. The sequence was collected from a human donor in good health (CMV status not recorded). Some clones in this sample may be carry-over from other donors' samples. Sequencing was performed on PBMCs. The CDR3 protein is CASTNSNEQFF. Written as DNA, the CDR3 is TGTGCCAGCACCAACTCGAATGAGCAGTTCTTC.